This T cell receptor beta chain was identified in a study of a mutant IDH1 vaccine in newly diagnosed glioma. The CDR3 is made up of 15 amino acids. The germline V gene has CDR1 MNHNY and CDR2 SVGAGI (reference sequence). J lost 3 bases, V lost 6 bases, and 7 bases had no gene match. Noted time point: baseline, week 1 (first vaccination visit). Described treatment: pre-vaccination baseline after standard-of-care therapy. Method: immunoSEQ multiplex PCR; TCRdb's copy keeps in-frame clones and lacks some. The table shows about 92,000 clones, with 83% occurring only once. The clonotype originates from a woman aged 50 to 60 with glioma. The chain carries TRBV6-6 and TRBJ2-2, with 7 positions matching TRBD1. The source material was PBMCs, sampled from a glioma patient treated with radiotherapy, temozolomide or both. CDR3 sequence reads: CASSLTGLDTGELFF. The CDR3 region has the DNA TGTGCCAGCAGCCTGACAGGGCTCGACACCGGGGAGCTGTTTTTT.